This paragraph covers one TCR beta chain sequence. This clonotype was detected only a few times. The antigen it recognizes is unknown. No much larger clone exists at a distance of one base, and base qualities are not known. The treatment or condition tag for this specimen amounts to: in vitro stimulation with specific CMV peptide epitopes to enrich CMV-specific T cells. These data come from a study of T cell repertoires in cytomegalovirus infection (dated by TCRdb to between 2018 and 2021). Describing the broader study: Recently identified HLA-C-restricted CMV epitopes, whose presentation resists viral immunomodulation, were targeted by peptide stimulations together with well-studied HLA-B-restricted epitopes. The HLA type of each donor mattered for the analysis, because public TCR beta signatures pointed to carriage of CMV infection along with the matching HLA type.

Broader findings and caveats from the paper: In the ex vivo response, HLA-C-restricted CMV-specific TCR beta clonotypes were dominant, and in two of eight donors the single most frequent clonotype came from this HLA-C-restricted group. In both this cohort and an independent cohort of 300 to 450 donors, the cumulative frequency of public TCR beta family members distinguished carriers of CMV infection plus the relevant HLA type.

The germline V gene provides CDR1 KGHSH and CDR2 LQKENI. The germline V end is reduced by 4 bases and the J end by 5 bases; junction bases left unmatched: 3. Spanning cysteine to phenylalanine, the CDR3 consists of 13 amino acids. This entry keeps only the CDR3 DNA: 39 bases, framed from base 1. These reads were obtained on an Illumina HiSeq 1500. The public reads were quality trimmed at Q25 with fastp and then assembled into clones with MiXCR by TCRdb, keeping productive beta chains. Rows with a matching CDR3 protein are joined into one entry that keeps the most common DNA and genes. In all, the sample holds roughly 990,000 distinct CDR3 sequences, and approximately 30% of those were seen once. The ten largest account for roughly 12% of the sample.

The chain employs TRBV18 and TRBJ2-5; 8 central bases correspond to TRBD1. Here the sequenced sample was cultured CD8+ T cells from PBMCs, taken from culture after CMV antigen stimulation. This TCR was sampled from a human donor in good health (CMV status not recorded). Some clones in this sample may be carry-over from other donors' samples. CDR3 reads: CASSRPGGETQYF. The DNA sequence is given as TGTGCCAGCTCACGACCAGGGGGCGAGACCCAGTACTTC.